The clone carrying this TCR beta chain has only one observation. The antigen is not known. Both subsets, CD45RA+ naive and CD45RA-negative memory, were split from the CD4+ cells. The assay was immunoSEQ multiplex PCR, and TCRdb's table has in-frame clones only and misses some. There are more than 1,200,000 clones in the sample; approximately 98.5% occur only once, and under 0.45% lies in the top ten. This record comes from a study of shared clonotypes between healthy human individuals. Germline V lookup: CDR1 SGHVS, CDR2 FQNEAQ. Losses at the gene ends were 4 bases for V and 8 bases for J; bases not matched to a gene: 4. The CDR3 totals 14 residues. The study, taken as a whole, reports: Non-shared clonotypes displayed generation probabilities falling below those of clonotypes present in all four donors.

The receptor was isolated from a man aged 25-40 years in good health. Specimen: naive CD4+ T cells sorted from blood. The subset denotes: CD45RA+ positively selected. This chain uses TRBV7-8 with TRBJ2-2; 10 positions match TRBD2. The DNA for the CDR3 is TGTGCCAGCAGCTACCTAGCGGGAGCGGGGGAGCTGTTTTTT. It specifies CASSYLAGAGELFF. The full variable domain, rest sourced from reference TRBV7-8 and TRBJ2-2, is GAGVSQSPRYKVAKRGQDVALRCDPISGHVSLFWYQQALGQGPEFLTYFQNEAQLDKSGLPSDRFFAERPEGSVSTLKIQRTQQEDSAVYLCASSYLAGAGELFFGEGSRLTVL.